These 8 T cell receptor beta chains were all obtained from the same sample, sequenced in a study of long-term antiretroviral therapy in people with HIV. The libraries were made with immunoSEQ v3.0 at survey level. Libraries were prepared by immunoSEQ multiplex PCR; TCRdb keeps only in-frame clonotypes and omits some of them. The sample has 15,000 to 20,000 clones; around 77% are singletons. The sequencing here drew on unsorted PBMCs, taken 2.3 years after starting antiretroviral therapy. Receptors originate from a woman aged 40 to 50 with HIV.

This rearrangement joins TRBV21-1 to TRBJ2-1; TRBD1, as called in the table, went unchecked against the DNA. TRBV21-1 counts as a pseudogene. The length of the CDR3 is 13 residues. DNA of the CDR3: TGTGCCAGCAGCAAAGCCGCCGGGACAGGCAAATTCTTC. Translation: CASSKAAGTGKFF.

The CDR3 loop reads CASSLLNTGELFF. The CDR3 nucleotides read TGTGCCAGCAGCTTGCTGAACACCGGGGAGCTGTTTTTT. This chain links TRBV7-8 with TRBJ2-2; D is unresolved. V dropped 3 bases and J dropped 1 base, with 3 bases sitting between them. The CDR3 sequence is 13 residues long. Germline assignment: CDR1 SGHVS and CDR2 FQNEAQ.

The chain uses TRBV19 and TRBJ1-1, with TRBD1 matching 11 bases. From germline, CDR1 is LNHDA and CDR2 SQIVND (reference sequence). V lost 5 bases and J lost 3; bases outside the gene matches: 11. This CDR3 contains 17 residues. The CDR3 region is CASSPPGQGARYTEAFF. The CDR3 nucleotides read TGTGCCAGTAGTCCACCCGGACAGGGGGCTCGGTACACTGAAGCTTTCTTT.

This chain joins TRBV19 and TRBJ1-5, with D possibly being TRBD1 (5 bases). V lost 1 base and J lost 5, with 15 bases in between. This CDR3 is built from 16 residues. Germline assignment: CDR1 LNHDA and CDR2 SQIVND (reference sequence). The DNA of the CDR3 is TGTGCCAGTAGTATAGTGGCAAGGGCCAGGGATCAGCCCCAGCATTTT. It is translated as CASSIVARARDQPQHF.

V usage is TRBV9 and J usage is TRBJ2-1; D possibly corresponds to TRBD2 (6 bases). V lost 2 bases, J lost 7 bases, and 16 bases lay in between. The germline V gene encodes CDR1 SGDLS and CDR2 YYNGEE. CDR3 length: 15 residues. The CDR3 loop reads CASSVLATSGNEQFF. DNA for the CDR3: TGTGCCAGCAGCGTTCTAGCGACGAGTGGGAATGAGCAGTTCTTC.

J is TRBJ1-2 and V is TRBV15; TRBD1 might be the D (6 bases). Looked up from germline, CDR1 is LNHNV and CDR2 is YYDKDF (reference sequence). Deletions cut 7 bases from V and 4 bases from J, with 19 bases between. This CDR3 has 15 residues. CDR3 protein: CATTNKMGAPYGYTF. For the CDR3, the DNA is TGTGCCACCACCAATAAAATGGGGGCTCCCTATGGCTACACCTTC.

The CDR3 coding sequence is TGTGCCAGCAGGGAAGGGACAGCCCTACAAGAGACCCAGTACTTC. Protein sequence: CASREGTALQETQYF. The chain couples TRBV7-9 to TRBJ2-5; 7 bases fit TRBD1. The CDR3 runs 15 residues. Germline values: CDR1 SEHNR, CDR2 FQNEAQ (reference sequence). Trimming at V came to 6 bases and at J to 2 bases, leaving 9 bases not matched to a gene. The full variable domain, rest sourced from reference TRBV7-9 and TRBJ2-5, is DTGVSQNPRHKITKRGQNVTFRCDPISEHNRLYWYRQTLGQGPEFLTYFQNEAQLEKSRLLSDRFSAERPKGSFSTLEIQRTEQGDSAMYLCASREGTALQETQYFGPGTRLLVL.

J is TRBJ2-5 and V is TRBV6-4; TRBD2 agrees at 11 bases. The germline gives CDR1 MRHNA, CDR2 SNTAGT. The CDR3 totals 15 residues. After removal of 3 bases from V and 5 bases from J, the junction contained 5 bases not matched to a gene. The CDR3 spells CASSELAGDYETQYF. The CDR3 DNA reads as TGTGCCAGCAGTGAACTAGCGGGAGATTATGAGACCCAGTACTTC.